A single sample gave rise to the 28 T cell receptor beta chains below, sequenced in a study of T-cell reconstitution after alpha-beta-depleted transplantation in children (dated by TCRdb to the mid-2010s). The library was produced with PCR. These reads were obtained on an Illumina HiSeq 2500. TCR library preparation used molecular barcoding, with unique molecular identifiers applied to normalize quantification of the TCRbeta repertoire. The raw public data were reprocessed by TCRdb itself: fastp quality trimming at Q25, MiXCR clonotype calling, in-frame beta chains only. Every entry covers one CDR3 protein and lists the most common genes and DNA from its rows. This sample holds some 590,000 distinct CDR3 sequences; over 9.5% were observed only once. About 4.2% of the sample is taken by the ten largest. The material was PBMCs from the stem cell graft donor, obtained from the stem cell graft. The receptors stem from a human donor who donated a stem cell graft to a child with acute myeloid leukemia.

The chain carries TRBV6-2 or TRBV6-3 and TRBJ1-5; D unclear. With 6 bases removed from V and 2 bases from J, the gap between germline ends came to 20 bases. CDR1 and CDR2 from the germline V gene are MNHEY and SVGEGT. The CDR3 is made up of 17 amino acids. As DNA, the CDR3 is TGTGCCAGCAGCTGGGGAATGGGGAGGAGTGGCAATCAGCCCCAGCATTTT. The encoded protein is CASSWGMGRSGNQPQHF.

The chain is built from TRBV6-5 and TRBJ2-6; 7 nucleotides align to TRBD1. CDR1 MNHEY and CDR2 SVGAGI come from the germline V gene. This CDR3 region has 14 residues. V lost 8 bases, J lost 0 bases, and 1 base stayed unmatched. In DNA form, the CDR3 reads TGTGCCAGCGGACAGGACTCTGGGGCCAACGTCCTGACTTTC. The encoded protein is CASGQDSGANVLTF.

This clonotype showed up many times. This chain joins TRBV27 and TRBJ2-1; D possibly corresponds to TRBD2 (6 bases). V was cut by 7 bases and J by 8 bases, with 15 bases left in between. Germline V gene sequence: CDR1 MNHEY, CDR2 SMNVEV (reference sequence). CDR3 length: 13 amino acids. CDR3: CASTPNGRDEQFF. The CDR3 coding sequence is TGTGCCAGCACCCCAAACGGGAGAGATGAGCAGTTCTTC.

This clonotype has a handful of counts. V gene TRBV7-9 combines with J gene TRBJ2-7; 13 bases line up with TRBD2. The V and J ends lost 4 bases and 13 bases, in that order; junction bases with no gene match: 4. Looked up from germline, CDR1 is SEHNR and CDR2 is FQNEAQ (reference sequence). CDR3 length: 12 amino acids. As DNA, the CDR3 is TGTGCCAGCAGCTCGGGACTAGCGGGGAAATACTTC. This codes for CASSSGLAGKYF.

The chain carries TRBV20-1 and TRBJ2-7, with TRBD2 as a possible D gene (5 bases). The CDR3 extends over 14 amino acids. CDR1 and CDR2 (germline): DFQATT, SNEGSKA (reference sequence). V was trimmed by 5 bases and J by 7 bases, leaving 21 bases between them. CDR3 amino acids: CSAPEEPLRGEQYF. CDR3 in DNA: TGCAGTGCTCCAGAGGAGCCCCTCCGAGGGGAGCAGTACTTC.

The table lists this clonotype with many counts. The chain uses TRBV5-5 and TRBJ1-1, with D hard to call. There are 14 residues in the CDR3. V dropped 5 bases and J dropped 1 base, with 12 bases sitting between them. From germline, CDR1 is SGHKS and CDR2 YYEKEE (reference sequence). CDR3 sequence reads: CASSHRTGNTEAFF. DNA for the CDR3: TGTGCCAGCAGTCATCGGACTGGGAACACTGAAGCTTTCTTT.

This clonotype has a handful of counts. The gene calls are TRBV29-1 and TRBJ2-7, with a tentative D call TRBD1 (6 bases). This CDR3 contains 13 residues. Trimming removed 4 bases from V and 3 bases from J, with 13 bases in between. Germline CDR1 is SQVTM and CDR2 is ANQGSEA. The CDR3 protein is CSVVDRGSYEQYF. Written as DNA, the CDR3 is TGCAGCGTTGTGGACAGAGGGAGCTACGAGCAGTACTTC.

This clonotype was observed many times. The CDR3 DNA follows: TGTGCCAGCAGTTTTGGCGGGGTCACCGGGGAGCTGTTTTTT. Amino acids: CASSFGGVTGELFF. The J gene is TRBJ2-2, the V gene TRBV27; a possible D gene is TRBD2 (6 bases). Trimming took off 3 bases at V and 4 bases at J, with 9 bases between the two ends. CDR1 is MNHEY and CDR2 is SMNVEV in the germline V gene (reference sequence). The CDR3 consists of 14 residues.

This clonotype was recorded a few times. The genes are TRBV6-1 and TRBJ1-1; D call uncertain. Trimming took 8 bases from V and 1 from J, leaving 14 bases between them. The CDR3 totals 14 residues. The V gene's germline CDR1 is MNHNS and CDR2 SASEGT. The CDR3 loop reads CASETILKNTEAFF. CDR3 bases: TGTGCCAGCGAGACCATACTAAAGAACACTGAAGCTTTCTTT.

This clonotype was seen repeatedly, ten times or more. The chain has TRBV7-2 and TRBJ2-1; D perhaps matches TRBD1 (5 bases). V dropped 6 bases and J dropped 3 bases, with 18 bases sitting between them. The CDR3 contains 16 residues. Germline V gene lookup returns CDR1 SGHTA and CDR2 FQGNSA. The CDR3 nucleotides read TGTGCCAGCAGACTACAGCAGGGTAATCTCTACAATGAGCAGTTCTTC. Protein sequence: CASRLQQGNLYNEQFF.

J is TRBJ1-1 and V is TRBV7-9, with TRBD1 matching over 10 bases. Germline V gene data show CDR1 as SEHNR and CDR2 as FQNEAQ (reference sequence). This CDR3 is built from 16 residues. The ends lost 5 bases at V and 4 bases at J; junction bases unmatched: 10. The CDR3 DNA is TGTGCCAGCAGCCGTGGACAGGGGGTTAGCAGCACTGAAGCTTTCTTT. This codes for CASSRGQGVSSTEAFF. The full variable domain, completed using reference TRBV7-9 and TRBJ1-1, is DTGVSQNPRHKITKRGQNVTFRCDPISEHNRLYWYRQTLGQGPEFLTYFQNEAQLEKSRLLSDRFSAERPKGSFSTLEIQRTEQGDSAMYLCASSRGQGVSSTEAFFGQGTRLTVV.

This clonotype appeared many times. V gene TRBV2 combines with J gene TRBJ2-5, with D tentatively TRBD2 (6 bases). CDR1 and CDR2 from the germline V gene are SNHLY and FYNNEI. The CDR3 is 14 amino acids. V shed 8 bases and J shed 4 bases, with 17 bases lying between them. The CDR3 protein is CASHLGGLAETQYF. CDR3 sequence (DNA): TGTGCCAGCCACCTCGGGGGACTGGCAGAGACCCAGTACTTC.

At least ten counts were recorded for this clonotype. The gene calls are TRBV28 and TRBJ2-5; 9 bases agree with TRBD2. The CDR3 covers 17 residues. Germline-derived CDR1 and CDR2 are MDHEN and SYDVKM. Trimming cost V 4 bases and J 2 bases; bases outside gene matches: 11. The CDR3 here is CASSSPPGLAPQETQYF. Written as DNA, the CDR3 is TGTGCCAGCAGTTCTCCCCCGGGACTAGCTCCTCAAGAGACCCAGTACTTC.

Notes on this clonotype: A junction end diverges from the germline sequence, so it may reflect a read error. The J gene is TRBJ2-4, the V gene TRBV5-1; D ambiguous. Germline values: CDR1 SGHRS, CDR2 YFSETQ. The CDR3 sequence is 13 residues long. CDR3 nucleotides: TGCGCTAGCAGCGCGTTCTCCGAAAACATTCTGTACTTC. Translation gives CASSAFSENILYF.

At least ten counts were recorded for this clonotype. The chain has TRBV5-6 and TRBJ1-1, with TRBD1 as a possible D gene (5 bases). Germline V CDR1 and CDR2: SGHDT, YYEEEE. V was cut by 3 bases and J by 1 base, with 19 bases left in between. The CDR3 loop spans 17 amino acids. The CDR3: CASSSQGLLTRNTEAFF. The CDR3, as DNA: TGTGCCAGCAGCTCTCAGGGCCTCCTAACCCGGAACACTGAAGCTTTCTTT.

This clonotype was counted at least ten times. This chain joins TRBV20-1 and TRBJ2-3, with a possible D match to TRBD2 (6 bases). Deletions cut 5 bases from V and 1 base from J, with 7 bases between. CDR3 length equals 12 residues. The germline V gene encodes CDR1 DFQATT and CDR2 SNEGSKA (reference sequence). The CDR3 sequence: CSAGTRTDTQYF. The CDR3 bases are TGCAGTGCTGGGACTCGCACAGATACGCAGTATTTT.

The V call is TRBV20-1, the J call TRBJ2-5, with D possibly TRBD2 on 6 matching bases. Between the trimmed V and J ends, which lost 5 bases and 4 bases, there was a span of 17 bases. CDR3 length equals 14 residues. CDR1 is DFQATT and CDR2 is SNEGSKA in the germline V gene (reference sequence). The CDR3: CSASRGPAGETQYF. As DNA, the CDR3 is TGCAGTGCTTCCCGGGGTCCAGCGGGAGAGACCCAGTACTTC.

This clonotype was observed a few times. This chain joins TRBV3-1 and TRBJ2-3; D tentatively fits TRBD1 or TRBD2 (5 bases each). This CDR3 comprises 13 residues. Per germline, CDR1 LGHDT and CDR2 YNNKEL (reference sequence). Trimming removed 5 bases from V and 6 bases from J, with 12 bases in between. The CDR3: CASSTRDEDTQYF. The CDR3 nucleotides read TGTGCCAGCAGCACTCGGGACGAGGATACGCAGTATTTT.

The rearrangement links TRBV27 to TRBJ2-5, with unresolved D. Trimming pared 6 bases from V and 6 bases from J, leaving 23 bases between. The length of the CDR3 is 16 residues. Germline CDR1 is MNHEY and CDR2 is SMNVEV (reference sequence). CDR3 DNA sequence: TGTGCCAGCAGCCCCGAGGCGGAGTTAGTCGTAAAGACCCAGTACTTC. Translation gives CASSPEAELVVKTQYF.

The table lists this clonotype with a few counts. This chain uses TRBV6-5 with TRBJ2-7, with D possibly being TRBD1 or TRBD2 (6 bases each). The CDR3 runs 14 residues. The V gene lost 2 bases and the J gene lost 7 bases, with 15 bases spanning the gap. Germline values: CDR1 MNHEY, CDR2 SVGAGI. CDR3 sequence: CASSYPSGADEQYF. The DNA of the CDR3 is TGTGCCAGCAGTTACCCATCGGGGGCGGATGAGCAGTACTTC.

This clonotype was observed a few times. The gene calls are TRBV4-3 and TRBJ2-1, with D possibly being TRBD1 or TRBD2 (5 bases each). This CDR3 contains 16 residues. Germline CDR1 LGHNA, CDR2 YSLEER. V was trimmed by 4 bases and J by 2 bases, leaving 15 bases between them. The CDR3 region is CASSPTQGAAYNEQFF. CDR3 nucleotide sequence: TGCGCCAGCAGCCCCACCCAGGGAGCGGCCTACAATGAGCAGTTCTTC.

J is TRBJ2-5 and V is TRBV27, with D tentatively TRBD2 (6 bases). Germline CDR1 and CDR2: MNHEY and SMNVEV (reference sequence). The germline V and J ends were trimmed by 2 bases and 0 bases, with 10 bases remaining between them. This CDR3 has 15 residues. The CDR3 region is CASSLAGTYQETQYF. The DNA for the CDR3 is TGTGCCAGCAGTTTAGCGGGAACGTACCAAGAGACCCAGTACTTC.

In this sample, this clonotype turned up a few times. The chain has TRBV4-3 and TRBJ2-5, with 7 bases that match TRBD2. Germline CDR1 is LGHNA and CDR2 is YSLEER. The ends lost 0 bases at V and 2 bases at J; junction bases unmatched: 6. The CDR3 has 16 amino acids. The CDR3 protein is CASSQDGRAGQETQYF. As DNA, the CDR3 is TGCGCCAGCAGCCAAGATGGGAGAGCGGGGCAAGAGACCCAGTACTTC.

The chain employs TRBV18 and TRBJ2-7; D possibly matches TRBD1 or TRBD2 (5 bases each). Germline V CDR1 and CDR2: KGHSH, LQKENI. This CDR3 is 14 amino acids long. V was pared by 1 base and J by 5 bases, with 12 bases between. CDR3 nucleotides: TGTGCCAGCTCACCACTTGACGGGGCAAACGAGCAGTACTTC. It encodes CASSPLDGANEQYF.

This clonotype has more than one count but fewer than ten. This chain links TRBV20-1 with TRBJ2-7; no definite D call. Trimming stripped 1 base from V and 3 bases from J, with 16 bases between. This CDR3 has 15 residues. The germline V gene has CDR1 DFQATT and CDR2 SNEGSKA (reference sequence). The CDR3 region has the DNA TGCAGTGCTAGAGTGAGTGGTCAGCCGAGCTACGAGCAGTACTTC. Translated, it gives CSARVSGQPSYEQYF.

This clonotype showed up many times. This rearrangement joins TRBV20-1 to TRBJ1-2, with D maybe TRBD1 (6 bases). This CDR3 is 14 amino acids long. The V gene's germline CDR1 is DFQATT and CDR2 SNEGSKA (reference sequence). V dropped 6 bases and J dropped 2 bases, with 16 bases sitting between them. The CDR3: CSASGTLENYGYTF. CDR3 nucleotides: TGCAGTGCCAGCGGGACACTTGAGAACTATGGCTACACCTTC.

The CDR3 region has the DNA TGTGCCAGCAGCTCTAAACCAGGGGGGGACACTGAAGCTTTCTTT. As protein: CASSSKPGGDTEAFF. This chain connects TRBV7-3 to TRBJ1-1; 7 bases agree with TRBD1. Germline assignment: CDR1 SGHTA and CDR2 FQGTGA. V lost 4 bases to trimming and J lost 3 bases; unmatched junction nucleotides: 8. CDR3 size: 15 residues.

V is TRBV5-4 and J is TRBJ2-2; D gene uncertain. The germline gives CDR1 SGHNT, CDR2 YYREEE (reference sequence). Trimming removed 0 bases at V and 3 bases at J, with 12 bases between. The CDR3 covers 16 residues. In DNA form, the CDR3 reads TGTGCCAGCAGCTTGGCTGGCTGGATCGACACCGGGGAGCTGTTTTTT. Residues: CASSLAGWIDTGELFF.